The clone carrying this TCR beta chain was detected a few times. Its antigen is currently unknown. These data belong to a study of response to subunit inactivated influenza vaccine. General observations from the study: Each seasonal flu vaccination may recruit only limited new T cells, authors suggested.

TCRdb called the RT-PCR reads again in MiXCR, with one record for every CDR3 protein. This table has approximately 230,000 distinct CDR3 sequences, more than 10% appearing once. This CDR3 contains 15 residues. Germline lookup yields CDR1 MNHEY and CDR2 SVGEGT. V lost 6 bases and J 1 base, leaving 15 bases between the germline ends. V is TRBV6-2 or TRBV6-3 and J is TRBJ2-5; D is perhaps TRBD2 (6 bases). The starting material was non-naive T cells sorted from PBMCs, obtained approximately 15 days before vaccination. This receptor was identified in a man aged 50-59 years who received an inactivated influenza vaccine. CDR3 sequence reads: CASRRSGSGQETQYF. DNA of the CDR3: TGTGCCAGCAGAAGGAGTGGTAGCGGCCAAGAGACCCAGTACTTC.